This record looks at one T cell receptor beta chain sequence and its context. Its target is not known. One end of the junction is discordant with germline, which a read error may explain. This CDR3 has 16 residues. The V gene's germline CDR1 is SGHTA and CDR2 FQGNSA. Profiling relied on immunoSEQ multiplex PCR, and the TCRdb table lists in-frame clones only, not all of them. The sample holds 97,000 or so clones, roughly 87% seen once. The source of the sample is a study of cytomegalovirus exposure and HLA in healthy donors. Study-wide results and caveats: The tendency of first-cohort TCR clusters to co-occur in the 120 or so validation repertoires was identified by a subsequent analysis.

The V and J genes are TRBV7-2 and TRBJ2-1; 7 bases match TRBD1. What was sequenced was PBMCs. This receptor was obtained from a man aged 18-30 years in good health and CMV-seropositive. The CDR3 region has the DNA TGTGCCAGCAGCTCCACCGGGACAGACACCTACATTGAGCAGTTCTTC. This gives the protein CASSSTGTDTYIEQFF.